The following is a TCR beta chain sequence with its context. RNA was extracted from bulk tissue without any cell sorting. Three rounds of nested PCR, following a modified ARM-PCR protocol, produced the TCRbeta library. TCRdb reprocessed the multiplex PCR reads with MiXCR, giving one entry per CDR3 protein. The repertoire holds about 66,000 distinct CDR3 sequences, with roughly 72% as singletons. This entry comes from a study of tumor and adjacent non-tumor tissue in lung cancer. V shed 8 bases and J shed 16 bases, with 30 bases lying between them. This CDR3 has 16 amino acids. The germline CDR1 and CDR2 sequences are MNHGY and SAAAGT.

The V gene is TRBV6-8, the J gene TRBJ2-6; perhaps TRBD2 as D (7 bases). The sequence came from a man aged 60-69 years with non-small cell lung cancer. The sequenced material came from lung tumor tissue. The CDR3 protein is CASLLLGGAGAKVLTF. CDR3 nucleotides: TGTGCCAGCCTCCTACTGGGGGGGGCTGGGGCAAAAGTACTGACTTTC.